Below, 30 T cell receptor beta chains from the same sample are listed, as sequenced in a study of blood T cell repertoires in COVID-19. Assay: immunoSEQ multiplex PCR; the TCRdb copy retains only in-frame clones and omits some. The data contain 70,000 to 95,000 clones, 89% of them singletons. Sequences were obtained from peripheral blood. Receptors were obtained from a man between 50 and 59 years old with COVID-19, enrolled during active disease.

The rearrangement links TRBV7-9 to TRBJ2-2, with 9 bases matching TRBD1. Per germline, CDR1 SEHNR and CDR2 FQNEAQ (reference sequence). Trimming cost V 6 bases and J 4 bases; bases outside gene matches: 9. The CDR3 consists of 16 residues. The CDR3 nucleotides read TGTGCCAGCAGACGGTCTGGGACAGGGCTCACCGGGGAGCTGTTTTTT. Translating it yields CASRRSGTGLTGELFF.

This sequence joins TRBV5-4 and TRBJ1-2; 7 bases are shared with TRBD1. This CDR3 region has 14 residues. Per germline, CDR1 SGHNT and CDR2 YYREEE (reference sequence). Trimming took 2 bases from V and 3 from J; bases not matched to a gene: 4. The CDR3 coding sequence is TGTGCCAGCAGCTTACGAACAGGGGACTATGGCTACACCTTC. The encoded protein is CASSLRTGDYGYTF.

This clone was found once. The V and J genes are TRBV4-2 and TRBJ1-5, with D tentatively TRBD1 (6 bases). Germline values: CDR1 LGHNA, CDR2 YNFKEQ. This CDR3 comprises 15 residues. Trimming removed 4 bases from V and 5 bases from J, with 15 bases in between. CDR3 bases: TGTGCCAGCAGCCGACAGGCGGGGGCGGATCAGCCCCAGCATTTT. Translated, it gives CASSRQAGADQPQHF.

Only a few counts were recorded for this clone. V is TRBV9 and J is TRBJ2-1; 10 nucleotides align to TRBD1. Germline V CDR1 and CDR2: SGDLS, YYNGEE. The CDR3 has 16 amino acids. V shed 4 bases, J shed 0 bases, and the junction held 4 bases outside the gene matches. This CDR3 reads CASSPRTGGSYNEQFF. CDR3 DNA sequence: TGTGCCAGCAGCCCCCGGACAGGGGGCTCCTACAATGAGCAGTTCTTC.

The chain has TRBV5-5 and TRBJ2-7; D remains unclear. The V gene's germline CDR1 is SGHKS and CDR2 YYEKEE (reference sequence). Trimming stripped 2 bases from V and 4 bases from J, with 16 bases between. This CDR3 contains 15 residues. CDR3 protein: CASSFSSSFTYEQYF. The CDR3 DNA reads as TGTGCCAGCAGCTTTTCATCCTCCTTCACTTACGAGCAGTACTTC.

The chain couples TRBV10-2 to TRBJ2-7; no reliable D call. The V gene's germline CDR1 is WSHSY and CDR2 SAAADI. Trimming removed 0 bases at V and 6 bases at J, with 3 bases between. The CDR3 contains 11 residues. The CDR3 DNA sequence: TGCGCCAGCAGTGAGTCGGCCGAGCAGTACTTC. Protein product: CASSESAEQYF.

The CDR3 DNA reads as TGTGCCAGCAGCTCATCCCGGGGACTTTCCTACGAGCAGTACTTC. It codes for CASSSSRGLSYEQYF. The rearrangement joins TRBV13 to TRBJ2-7, with D perhaps TRBD2 (6 bases). This CDR3 has 15 amino acids. Germline-derived CDR1 and CDR2 are PRHDT and FYEKMQ (reference sequence). Trimming left V 4 bases short and J 1 base short, with 14 bases between.

V is TRBV2 and J is TRBJ1-2; 9 bases are a match to TRBD1. The CDR3 consists of 14 residues. Per the germline V gene, CDR1 is SNHLY and CDR2 is FYNNEI. With 5 bases clipped from V and 4 bases from J, the junction kept 5 bases outside the gene matches. The CDR3 DNA reads TGTGCCAGCAGTTTGGGACAGGGAGGCTATGGCTACACCTTC. It is translated as CASSLGQGGYGYTF.

The chain has TRBV7-8 and TRBJ2-7; D not resolved. The CDR3 covers 16 residues. The V gene's germline CDR1 is SGHVS and CDR2 FQNEAQ. Trimming left V 2 bases short and J 0 bases short, with 14 bases between. CDR3 loop: CASSLRQNTFSYEQYF. CDR3 in DNA: TGTGCCAGCAGCTTACGTCAAAACACCTTCTCCTACGAGCAGTACTTC. The whole variable domain, filled in from reference TRBV7-8 and TRBJ2-7, reads GAGVSQSPRYKVAKRGQDVALRCDPISGHVSLFWYQQALGQGPEFLTYFQNEAQLDKSGLPSDRFFAERPEGSVSTLKIQRTQQEDSAVYLCASSLRQNTFSYEQYFGPGTRLTVT.

The rearrangement uses TRBV4-1 and TRBJ1-2; tentatively, D is TRBD1 (5 bases). With 3 bases removed from V and 4 bases from J, the gap between germline ends came to 12 bases. Germline-derived CDR1 and CDR2 are MGHRA and YSYEKL. The CDR3 runs to 14 residues. CDR3 nucleotides: TGCGCCAGCAGCCACCGAGACAGAAGCTATGGCTACACCTTC. Translation gives CASSHRDRSYGYTF.

The J gene is TRBJ2-7, the V gene TRBV11-2; D ambiguous. This CDR3 spans 13 amino acids. Trimming pared 0 bases from V and 5 bases from J, leaving 8 bases between. Looked up from germline, CDR1 is SGHAT and CDR2 is FQNNGV. This CDR3 reads CASSLDPINEQYF. The CDR3 DNA is TGTGCCAGCAGCTTAGATCCTATAAACGAGCAGTACTTC. The full variable domain, with the rest looked up from reference TRBV11-2 and TRBJ2-7, is EAGVAQSPRYKIIEKRQSVAFWCNPISGHATLYWYQQILGQGPKLLIQFQNNGVVDDSQLPKDRFSAERLKGVDSTLKIQPAKLEDSAVYLCASSLDPINEQYFGPGTRLTVT.

The sample holds a few counts of this clone. The V and J genes are TRBV18 and TRBJ1-6; 7 bases match TRBD1. J was trimmed by 7 bases and V by 2 bases; bases with no gene match: 5. Per the germline V gene, CDR1 is KGHSH and CDR2 is LQKENI. CDR3 length equals 15 residues. The CDR3 spells CASSPDRAGNSPLHF. In DNA, the CDR3 is TGTGCCAGCTCACCAGACAGGGCGGGAAATTCACCCCTCCACTTT.

The chain uses TRBV6-5 and TRBJ1-2; possible D gene TRBD1, 5 bases. V lost 4 bases and J lost 0, with 12 bases in between. CDR3 size: 15 residues. Germline loops: CDR1 MNHEY, CDR2 SVGAGI. CDR3 DNA sequence: TGTGCCAGCAGTTTGGGGGGGACGCCTAACTATGGCTACACCTTC. This encodes CASSLGGTPNYGYTF.

V usage is TRBV24-1 and J usage is TRBJ2-2, with TRBD2 matching 9 bases. Germline CDR1 and CDR2: KGHDR and SFDVKD. This CDR3 is built from 16 residues. The V segment lost 4 bases and the J segment 6 bases; nucleotides outside the gene matches: 8. This CDR3 is CATSDSRAGGSGELFF. CDR3 bases: TGTGCCACCAGTGACTCGAGAGCGGGGGGTTCCGGGGAGCTGTTTTTT.

The chain couples TRBV18 to TRBJ1-5; 7 nucleotides match TRBD1. CDR1 is KGHSH, CDR2 LQKENI, per germline. Germline trimming cut 2 bases from V and 4 bases from J; bases unmatched to any gene: 5. This CDR3 is built from 15 residues. The CDR3 DNA reads TGTGCCAGCTCACCAAGACAGGGAGGAAATCAGCCCCAGCATTTT. Translated: CASSPRQGGNQPQHF.

This clone was counted a single time. The gene calls are TRBV18 and TRBJ2-5, with D possibly TRBD1 on 6 matching bases. Germline lookup yields CDR1 KGHSH and CDR2 LQKENI. Trimming cost V 3 bases and J 0 bases, with 11 bases left between them. The CDR3 has 15 residues. This chain's CDR3 is CASSPNRVNQETQYF. The CDR3 DNA sequence: TGTGCCAGCTCACCTAACAGGGTCAACCAAGAGACCCAGTACTTC.

This clone was counted a single time. The chain carries TRBV4-1 and TRBJ2-5; TRBD2 agrees at 7 bases. The germline gives CDR1 MGHRA, CDR2 YSYEKL. Trimming at V came to 4 bases and at J to 3 bases, leaving 5 bases not matched to a gene. This CDR3 region has 14 residues. CDR3 in DNA: TGCGCCAGCAGCCTTTCTAGCGGTAAAGAGACCCAGTACTTC. This encodes CASSLSSGKETQYF.

Here the CDR3 DNA reads TGTGCCAGCTCACCGACAGGTCTTGGAGAGACCCAGTACTTC. Protein product: CASSPTGLGETQYF. This rearrangement joins TRBV18 to TRBJ2-5; possibly TRBD1 for D (6 bases). The length of the CDR3 is 14 residues. The V and J ends lost 3 bases and 4 bases respectively, with 12 bases between them. Germline values: CDR1 KGHSH, CDR2 LQKENI.

This clone was observed a handful of times. Here the CDR3 DNA reads TGTGCCAGCAGCGTAGCAGGGAACACCGGGGAGCTGTTTTTT. Its translation is CASSVAGNTGELFF. The chain is built from TRBV9 and TRBJ2-2; D is unresolved. The ends were cut back, 0 bases at V and 1 base at J, with 4 bases in the middle. The CDR3 runs to 14 residues. The germline V gene encodes CDR1 SGDLS and CDR2 YYNGEE.

Only a few counts were recorded for this clone. The rearrangement links TRBV4-1 to TRBJ2-1; unclear D gene. The V end lost 4 bases, the J end lost 6 bases, and 10 bases lay between the germline ends. The CDR3 covers 13 residues. The germline V gene encodes CDR1 MGHRA and CDR2 YSYEKL. CDR3 bases: TGCGCCAGCAGCCCCATACTTAGCAATGAGCAGTTCTTC. Its protein product is CASSPILSNEQFF.

The V call is TRBV5-4, the J call TRBJ2-2; 9 nucleotides match TRBD1. Germline V lookup: CDR1 SGHNT, CDR2 YYREEE (reference sequence). The V segment lost 4 bases and the J segment 4 bases; nucleotides outside the gene matches: 5. This CDR3 has 15 residues. CDR3 amino acids: CASSGDRGVTGELFF. In DNA form, the CDR3 reads TGTGCCAGCAGCGGCGACAGGGGGGTCACCGGGGAGCTGTTTTTT.

J is TRBJ2-2 and V is TRBV5-4; D possibly corresponds to TRBD1 (6 bases). Trimming pared 4 bases from V and 4 bases from J, leaving 14 bases between. From germline, CDR1 is SGHNT and CDR2 YYREEE (reference sequence). The CDR3 spans 15 residues. CDR3 protein: CASSHGTSRTGELFF. The CDR3 region has the DNA TGTGCCAGCAGCCATGGGACATCTCGCACCGGGGAGCTGTTTTTT.

This chain uses TRBV27 with TRBJ2-1; 10 nucleotides align to TRBD1. This CDR3 region has 15 residues. In germline, CDR1 is MNHEY, CDR2 SMNVEV (reference sequence). J was trimmed by 9 bases and V by 4 bases; bases with no gene match: 9. The CDR3 sequence is CASSSGQGLESEQFF. The CDR3 DNA follows: TGTGCCAGCAGTTCGGGACAGGGGCTGGAGAGTGAGCAGTTCTTC.

This rearrangement joins TRBV18 to TRBJ1-3; tentative D call: TRBD1 (6 bases). Trimming took 6 bases from V and 3 from J, leaving 15 bases between them. This CDR3 has 15 residues. Germline V gene sequence: CDR1 KGHSH, CDR2 LQKENI. CDR3 coding DNA: TGTGCCAGCTCGCAAACTACAGGGTATGGAAACACCATATATTTT. Its translation: CASSQTTGYGNTIYF.

V gene TRBV7-9 combines with J gene TRBJ2-7; the match to TRBD1 covers 7 bases. V shed 7 bases, J shed 4 bases, and the junction held 13 bases outside the gene matches. The CDR3 is 15 residues long. Per germline, CDR1 SEHNR and CDR2 FQNEAQ (reference sequence). For the CDR3, the DNA is TGTGCCAGCACCAAGGGACCGGGACAGCTTTACGAGCAGTACTTC. This encodes CASTKGPGQLYEQYF.

The rearrangement links TRBV2 to TRBJ1-5; 11 nucleotides agree with TRBD1. The germline V gene has CDR1 SNHLY and CDR2 FYNNEI. The junction had 7 bases not matched to a gene; V was cut back by 5 bases and J by 7 bases. The CDR3 length is 15 residues. The CDR3 coding sequence is TGTGCCAGCAGTCTGGACAGGGGGCCGGGGCAGCCCCAGCATTTT. As protein: CASSLDRGPGQPQHF. The whole variable domain, remainder taken from reference TRBV2 and TRBJ1-5, is EPEVTQTPSHQVTQMGQEVILRCVPISNHLYFYWYRQILGQKVEFLVSFYNNEISEKSEIFDDQFSVERPDGSNFTLKIRSTKLEDSAMYFCASSLDRGPGQPQHFGDGTRLSIL.

The chain links TRBV3-1 (or the pseudogene TRBV3-2) to TRBJ2-2, with 8 bases identical to TRBD1. Germline CDR1 and CDR2: LGHDT and YNNKEL (reference sequence). V shed 4 bases and J 1 base; nucleotides not matched to a gene: 2. This CDR3 region has 15 residues. CDR3 bases: TGTGCCAGCAGCCTGGGACAGGTGAACACCGGGGAGCTGTTTTTT. This codes for CASSLGQVNTGELFF.

The CDR3 region has the DNA TGTGCCAGCAGTTTAACAGGGGAATATGGCTACACCTTC. This codes for CASSLTGEYGYTF. The chain links TRBV12-3 or TRBV12-4 to TRBJ1-2; 7 bases are a match to TRBD1. Trimming removed 2 bases from V and 5 bases from J; junction bases left unmatched: 2. The CDR3 runs to 13 residues.

The chain employs TRBV7-9 and TRBJ1-2; the D is unclear. The CDR3 covers 11 residues. V was pared by 10 bases and J by 4 bases, with 10 bases between. Per germline, CDR1 SEHNR and CDR2 FQNEAQ (reference sequence). The CDR3 loop reads CATDKVYGYTF. The CDR3 DNA reads as TGTGCCACCGACAAGGTCTATGGCTACACCTTC.

This clone appeared once. J is TRBJ2-7 and V is TRBV4-2; 11 nucleotides align to TRBD2. Trimming took 0 bases from V and 7 from J; bases not matched to a gene: 8. CDR3 size: 16 residues. CDR1 is LGHNA, CDR2 YNFKEQ, per germline. The CDR3 sequence is CASSQDSASGGNEQYF. CDR3 in DNA: TGTGCCAGCAGCCAAGATTCAGCTAGCGGGGGGAATGAGCAGTACTTC.